The 8 T cell receptor beta chains reported below all come from one sample, sequenced in a study of T cell changes during pregnancy in multiple sclerosis. Clones were read by immunoSEQ multiplex PCR, and TCRdb kept only the in-frame ones, dropping some. The table has 58,000 or so clones, approximately 91% seen once. This specimen consisted of CD4+ T cells from peripheral blood mononuclear cells, obtained in the third trimester of pregnancy. These receptors all come from a female donor with multiple sclerosis, enrolled in a pregnancy study.

The chain has TRBV19 and TRBJ2-1; a weak D match, TRBD1 (6 bases). This CDR3 is built from 14 residues. Trimming took off 3 bases at V and 7 bases at J, with 13 bases between the two ends. Germline lookup yields CDR1 LNHDA and CDR2 SQIVND (reference sequence). CDR3: CASSIQDRFNEQFF. The CDR3 region has the DNA TGTGCCAGTAGTATTCAGGACAGATTTAATGAGCAGTTCTTC.

This chain joins TRBV7-9 and TRBJ2-2; a weak D match, TRBD2 (5 bases). This CDR3 comprises 15 residues. The germline V gene encodes CDR1 SEHNR and CDR2 FQNEAQ (reference sequence). The ends were cut back, 3 bases at V and 0 bases at J, with 8 bases in the middle. Written as DNA, the CDR3 is TGTGCCAGCAGCTTCTCTAGCCCGAACACCGGGGAGCTGTTTTTT. Protein: CASSFSSPNTGELFF.

This clone was picked up one time. V usage is TRBV11-3 and J usage is TRBJ2-2, with a tentative D call TRBD1 (5 bases). V lost 5 bases, J lost 5 bases, and 6 bases lay in between. The CDR3 is 12 residues long. The germline V gene encodes CDR1 SGHNT and CDR2 YENEEA. The CDR3 loop reads CASSQGTGELFF. Written as DNA, the CDR3 is TGTGCCAGCAGCCAGGGAACCGGGGAGCTGTTTTTT.

J is TRBJ2-7 and V is TRBV6-1; 8 bases line up with TRBD1. This CDR3 is built from 13 residues. The V gene end was trimmed by 6 bases and the J gene end by 5 bases; junction bases not matched to a gene: 6. Germline CDR1 reads MNHNS; CDR2 reads SASEGT. The CDR3 region is CASSWTGLNEQYF. The CDR3, as DNA: TGTGCCAGCAGCTGGACAGGGCTCAACGAGCAGTACTTC.

This sequence joins TRBV5-8 and TRBJ1-2; 11 bases fit TRBD1. Germline-derived CDR1 and CDR2 are SGHTS and YDEGEE. The V and J ends lost 0 bases and 4 bases, in that order; junction bases with no gene match: 5. The CDR3 sequence is 16 residues long. The CDR3 loop is CASSLEGTGGVYGYTF. The CDR3 DNA reads TGTGCCAGCAGCTTGGAGGGGACAGGGGGGGTCTATGGCTACACCTTC.

The V and J genes are TRBV10-3 and TRBJ2-3; TRBD2 might be the D (5 bases). The germline V and J ends were trimmed by 8 bases and 1 base, with 13 bases remaining between them. Per germline, CDR1 ENHRY and CDR2 SYGVKD. CDR3 size: 14 residues. The CDR3 protein is CAIQRARGTDTQYF. CDR3 in DNA: TGTGCCATCCAGAGAGCGCGGGGCACAGATACGCAGTATTTT.

This chain joins TRBV27 and TRBJ1-5; tentatively, D is TRBD1 (6 bases). This CDR3 is built from 15 residues. The V gene lost 2 bases and the J gene lost 4 bases, with 12 bases spanning the gap. Germline V lookup: CDR1 MNHEY, CDR2 SMNVEV (reference sequence). The CDR3 reads CASSLLWTENQPQHF. In DNA, the CDR3 is TGTGCCAGCAGTTTACTATGGACAGAAAATCAGCCCCAGCATTTT.

Remarks on this clone: No DNA is shown, since the ends of the CDR3 on it are uncertain; the CDR3 is the one TCRdb lists. The genes are TRBV5-1 and TRBJ2-5; the DNA was not used to check the table's D call, TRBD2. In germline, CDR1 is SGHRS, CDR2 YFSETQ. The CDR3 contains 13 residues when both ends are counted. The CDR3 here is CASSSSGGETQYF.